Below are 20 T cell receptor beta chains sequenced from a single sample in a study of blood T cell repertoires in COVID-19. Profiling relied on immunoSEQ multiplex PCR, and the TCRdb table lists in-frame clones only, not all of them. The top ten hold about 6.9% of the sample, which has 100,000 to 150,000 clones, less than 90% seen once. The specimen was peripheral blood. The receptors come from a man older than 75 with active or convalescent COVID-19.

The J gene is TRBJ1-5, the V gene TRBV7-2; no definite D call. There are 17 residues in the CDR3. CDR1 is SGHTA, CDR2 FQGNSA, per germline. Between the trimmed V and J ends, which lost 2 bases and 0 bases, there was a span of 14 bases. CDR3 sequence: CASSLLGGGISNQPQHF. DNA of the CDR3: TGTGCCAGCAGCTTATTGGGAGGCGGGATTAGCAATCAGCCCCAGCATTTT. Based on the CDR3 plus reference TRBV7-2 and TRBJ1-5, the full variable domain is GAGVSQSPSNKVTEKGKDVELRCDPISGHTALYWYRQSLGQGLEFLIYFQGNSAPDKSGLPSDRFSAERTGGSVSTLTIQRTQQEDSAVYLCASSLLGGGISNQPQHFGDGTRLSIL.

In DNA, the CDR3 is TGTGCCACCAGCACCCCCGGCGCAGGGGCAACTAATGAAAAACTGTTTTTT. Encoded protein: CATSTPGAGATNEKLFF. The V and J genes are TRBV15 and TRBJ1-4; TRBD1 might be the D (6 bases). CDR1 is LNHNV and CDR2 is YYDKDF in the germline V gene (reference sequence). The CDR3 totals 17 residues. V was cut by 4 bases and J by 0 bases, with 15 bases left in between.

This clone was found a few times. This sequence joins TRBV24-1 and TRBJ2-7; 9 bases map to TRBD1. This CDR3 region has 16 residues. Germline V CDR1 and CDR2: KGHDR, SFDVKD. V dropped 3 bases and J dropped 6; count of bases not matched to a gene: 11. DNA for the CDR3: TGTGCCACCAGTGATCCGAGGACAGGGGAAGTTTCCGAGCAGTACTTC. This encodes CATSDPRTGEVSEQYF.

The chain carries TRBV3-1 (or the pseudogene TRBV3-2) and TRBJ2-7, with 8 positions matching TRBD1. The V gene end was trimmed by 1 base and the J gene end by 6 bases; junction bases not matched to a gene: 5. This CDR3 has 14 amino acids. Germline V gene lookup returns CDR1 LGHDT and CDR2 YNNKEL (reference sequence). The CDR3 DNA reads as TGTGCCAGCAGCCAAGTGGCAGGGGGCAGCGAGCAGTACTTC. Its protein is CASSQVAGGSEQYF.

In its sample, this clone was seen a few times. The rearrangement links TRBV19 to TRBJ2-7, with 10 positions matching TRBD1. From germline, CDR1 is LNHDA and CDR2 SQIVND (reference sequence). The V and J ends lost 5 bases and 1 base, in that order; junction bases with no gene match: 5. The CDR3 spans 15 residues. CDR3 region: CASSAGQGSSYEQYF. Here the CDR3 DNA reads TGTGCCAGTAGTGCGGGACAGGGGTCTTCCTACGAGCAGTACTTC.

The chain uses TRBV18 and TRBJ1-2, with D possibly TRBD1 on 5 matching bases. The germline gives CDR1 KGHSH, CDR2 LQKENI. Deletions cut 6 bases from V and 6 bases from J, with 17 bases between. The length of the CDR3 is 14 residues. The CDR3 reads CASSPMGGADGYTF. In nucleotides, the CDR3 is TGTGCCAGCTCGCCCATGGGGGGAGCGGATGGCTACACCTTC.

The genes are TRBV4-1 and TRBJ2-7; possibly TRBD1 for D (6 bases). V lost 1 base, J lost 13 bases, and 20 bases lay in between. The CDR3 sequence is 14 residues long. Germline CDR1 MGHRA, CDR2 YSYEKL. The CDR3 sequence: CASSQASRGAPGYF. The DNA of the CDR3 is TGCGCCAGCAGCCAAGCCTCCAGGGGCGCCCCTGGATACTTC.

CDR3 region: CASSMEGRWDIQYF. The DNA for the CDR3 is TGTGCCAGTAGTATGGAAGGCAGGTGGGACATTCAGTACTTC. This chain connects TRBV19 to TRBJ2-4; D gene ambiguous. V was shortened by 3 bases and J by 8 bases, with 14 bases between the two germline ends. Germline lookup yields CDR1 LNHDA and CDR2 SQIVND (reference sequence). The CDR3 is 14 amino acids.

V usage is TRBV6-4 and J usage is TRBJ1-1; no reliable D call. V was clipped by 4 bases and J by 7 bases, with 13 bases between them. The CDR3 runs 13 residues. The V gene's germline CDR1 is MRHNA and CDR2 SNTAGT. The CDR3 nucleotides read TGTGCCAGCAGTGTGGTGGCAGAGGGTGAAGCTTTCTTT. It translates to CASSVVAEGEAFF.

This clone is a singleton in its sample. The chain recombines TRBV24-1 with TRBJ2-1; TRBD1 aligns across 7 bases. With V trimmed by 3 bases and J by 3 bases, 7 bases remained unmatched. The CDR3 is 16 residues long. Germline V gene lookup returns CDR1 KGHDR and CDR2 SFDVKD. DNA for the CDR3: TGTGCCACCAGTGATCCTTACAGGGGCGTCTACAATGAGCAGTTCTTC. It yields the protein CATSDPYRGVYNEQFF.

This chain joins TRBV5-1 and TRBJ2-7, with 10 bases lining up with TRBD1. Germline CDR1 SGHRS, CDR2 YFSETQ. V shed 2 bases, J shed 5 bases, and the junction held 7 bases outside the gene matches. The CDR3 has 15 amino acids. CDR3 DNA sequence: TGCGCCAGCAGCTTATGGGGGGACAGGGGACACGAGCAGTACTTC. It specifies CASSLWGDRGHEQYF.

This chain joins TRBV18 and TRBJ2-5; D uncertain. Germline V lookup: CDR1 KGHSH, CDR2 LQKENI. Trimming stripped 6 bases from V and 4 bases from J, with 12 bases between. The CDR3 is 13 amino acids. CDR3 in DNA: TGTGCCAGCTCGCCAGCTAGGTCAGAGACCCAGTACTTC. This translates into CASSPARSETQYF.

The DNA for the CDR3 is TGCGCCAGCAGCCAAGAAATCAGGCCAAGGTATGGCTACACCTTC. Encoded protein: CASSQEIRPRYGYTF. This chain links TRBV4-3 with TRBJ1-2; D unresolved. The ends were cut back, 0 bases at V and 5 bases at J, with 13 bases in the middle. This CDR3 is 15 amino acids long. The V gene's germline CDR1 is LGHNA and CDR2 YSLEER.

In DNA, the CDR3 is TGCAGCTCCTCCCGGGACAGAGAGACCCAGTACTTC. Protein: CSSSRDRETQYF. The chain uses TRBV29-1 and TRBJ2-5; 7 bases fit TRBD1. With 8 bases clipped from V and 4 bases from J, the junction kept 7 bases outside the gene matches. The CDR3 has 12 residues. Germline V gene lookup returns CDR1 SQVTM and CDR2 ANQGSEA. The variable domain in full, with the rest retrieved from reference TRBV29-1 and TRBJ2-5, is SAVISQKPSRDICQRGTSLTIQCQVDSQVTMMFWYRQQPGQSLTLIATANQGSEATYESGFVIDKFPISRPNLTFSTLTVSNMSPEDSSIYLCSSSRDRETQYFGPGTRLLVL.

The CDR3 region is CASSRSAGDVAYEQYF. The CDR3, as DNA: TGTGCCAGCAGCCGGTCAGCGGGAGATGTCGCCTACGAGCAGTACTTC. This chain uses TRBV5-4 with TRBJ2-7, with 8 bases identical to TRBD2. The CDR3 totals 16 residues. Trimming took 4 bases from V and 2 from J; bases not matched to a gene: 11. CDR1 and CDR2 from the germline V gene are SGHNT and YYREEE (reference sequence).

V usage is TRBV2 and J usage is TRBJ1-2; 8 positions agree with TRBD1. This CDR3 has 13 amino acids. Germline-derived CDR1 and CDR2 are SNHLY and FYNNEI. Germline trimming cut 10 bases from V and 1 base from J; bases unmatched to any gene: 5. The CDR3 protein is CATRTGSNYGYTF. Here the CDR3 DNA reads TGTGCCACCCGGACAGGGAGTAACTATGGCTACACCTTC.

The rearrangement uses TRBV6-5 and TRBJ1-1, with a possible D match to TRBD1 (5 bases). This CDR3 region has 14 residues. Trimming took 6 bases from V and 1 from J, leaving 12 bases between them. Germline values: CDR1 MNHEY, CDR2 SVGAGI. The CDR3 reads CASRGGRGNTEAFF. CDR3 nucleotides: TGTGCCAGCAGGGGGGGGAGGGGGAACACTGAAGCTTTCTTT.

The chain couples TRBV7-6 to TRBJ1-2; D is unclear. From germline, CDR1 is SGHVS and CDR2 FNYEAQ. Trimming took 7 bases from V and 4 from J, leaving 13 bases between them. The CDR3 spans 13 residues. CDR3 sequence reads: CASTRSGSYGYTF. The CDR3 nucleotides are TGTGCCAGCACCCGGTCGGGAAGCTATGGCTACACCTTC.

CDR3 nucleotide sequence: TGTGCCAGTAGTATAGTTGGACTAGCTGGCTACGAGCAGTACTTC. Protein: CASSIVGLAGYEQYF. The chain couples TRBV19 to TRBJ2-7; TRBD2 aligns across 8 bases. Trimming cost V 1 base and J 3 bases; bases outside gene matches: 5. This CDR3 region has 15 residues. Germline V CDR1 and CDR2: LNHDA, SQIVND (reference sequence).

V and J are TRBV30 and TRBJ1-5; D may be TRBD1 (5 bases). The V end was cut by 1 base, the J end by 2 bases, with 15 bases between. CDR1 and CDR2 from the germline V gene are GTSNPN and SVGIG (reference sequence). The CDR3 sequence is 16 residues long. CDR3 in amino acids: CAWSAVQGIGNQPQHF. CDR3 coding DNA: TGTGCCTGGAGTGCCGTGCAGGGAATCGGCAATCAGCCCCAGCATTTT.